The rows below give T cell receptor beta chains drawn from one sample of a study of blood T cell repertoires in COVID-19. Here immunoSEQ multiplex PCR was the method, and the copy in TCRdb shows in-frame clones only, minus some. The sample lists hundreds of thousands of clones; more than 70% were seen once. The source material was peripheral blood. These receptor sequences come from a woman aged 25 to 39 with COVID-19, enrolled during active disease. CDR3s leave out the opening cysteine and the closing phenylalanine or tryptophan. The order of the fields is V gene, J gene, clone size, CDR3 protein. The listing skips clone size in some rows; elsewhere it reads once, few, many or a size class.

V gene: TRBV19; J gene: TRBJ1-1; clone size: few; CDR3 protein: ASSQDRAAGTEAF
V gene: TRBV10-3; J gene: TRBJ2-2; clone size: NA; CDR3 protein: AISENGPQAGELF
V gene: TRBV30; J gene: TRBJ1-2; clone size: NA; CDR3 protein: AWRAGTGGHYGYT
V gene: TRBV5-6; J gene: TRBJ2-2; clone size: NA; CDR3 protein: ASSYQGAGELF
V gene: TRBV15; J gene: TRBJ2-1; clone size: NA; CDR3 protein: ATSSRLAALYNEQF
V gene: TRBV30; J gene: TRBJ2-2; clone size: NA; CDR3 protein: AWSSGAHRANTGELF
V gene: TRBV28; J gene: TRBJ2-2; clone size: NA; CDR3 protein: ASRRMGGGNTGELF
V gene: TRBV6-2/TRBV6-3; J gene: TRBJ2-3; clone size: NA; CDR3 protein: ASSYSGGPTDTQY
V gene: TRBV5-1; J gene: TRBJ2-7; clone size: NA; CDR3 protein: ASSLSGQDEQY
V gene: TRBV7-9; J gene: TRBJ2-7; clone size: once; CDR3 protein: ASSPGTVDYEQY
V gene: TRBV6-4; J gene: TRBJ2-3; clone size: NA; CDR3 protein: ASSDANFRDFGVTDTQY
V gene: TRBV6-5; J gene: TRBJ2-6; clone size: NA; CDR3 protein: ASRTGAGANVLT
V gene: TRBV27; J gene: TRBJ1-5; clone size: few; CDR3 protein: ASSLNPPGAQH
V gene: TRBV6-2/TRBV6-3; J gene: TRBJ2-2; clone size: NA; CDR3 protein: ASSYLAWGEPNTGELF
V gene: TRBV19; J gene: TRBJ1-4; clone size: NA; CDR3 protein: ASSMLADPNEKLF
V gene: TRBV9; J gene: TRBJ2-1; clone size: few; CDR3 protein: ASSDSVTPYNEQF
V gene: TRBV19; J gene: TRBJ2-5; clone size: NA; CDR3 protein: ASSIGTSGSETQY
V gene: TRBV7-2; J gene: TRBJ2-2; clone size: NA; CDR3 protein: ASNRHGPGANTGELF
V gene: TRBV15; J gene: TRBJ2-7; clone size: NA; CDR3 protein: ATSRDQDRFGREQY
V gene: TRBV30; J gene: TRBJ2-2; clone size: NA; CDR3 protein: AWRGLAGVRTGELF
V gene: TRBV7-8; J gene: TRBJ2-7; clone size: NA; CDR3 protein: ASSAGKSGRYEQY
V gene: TRBV28; J gene: TRBJ2-2; clone size: NA; CDR3 protein: ASSFGQNTGELF
V gene: TRBV5-4; J gene: TRBJ2-5; clone size: once; CDR3 protein: ASSSGGVGETQY
V gene: TRBV29-1; J gene: TRBJ2-5; clone size: NA; CDR3 protein: SVTTGGETQY
V gene: TRBV7-9; J gene: TRBJ2-7; clone size: NA; CDR3 protein: ASSSRGLAGNNEQY
V gene: TRBV15; J gene: TRBJ2-2; clone size: NA; CDR3 protein: ATSRLTSGFYTGELF
V gene: TRBV6-5; J gene: TRBJ1-2; clone size: few; CDR3 protein: AGLSQTDYGYT
V gene: TRBV2; J gene: TRBJ2-7; clone size: NA; CDR3 protein: ASTTDIPYEQY
V gene: TRBV12-3/TRBV12-4; J gene: TRBJ1-5; clone size: NA; CDR3 protein: ASRLTGSQPQH
V gene: TRBV6-5; J gene: TRBJ2-2; clone size: NA; CDR3 protein: ASSYSQGSGELF
V gene: TRBV9; J gene: TRBJ1-4; clone size: NA; CDR3 protein: ASSVAPGGTEKLF
V gene: TRBV5-5; J gene: TRBJ1-1; clone size: NA; CDR3 protein: ASSYTGTTEAF
V gene: TRBV2; J gene: TRBJ2-4; clone size: NA; CDR3 protein: ASSEELAVKNIQY
V gene: TRBV2; J gene: TRBJ1-4; clone size: NA; CDR3 protein: ASSKLQGGEKLF
V gene: TRBV27; J gene: TRBJ2-7; clone size: NA; CDR3 protein: ASSLSVYSYEQY
V gene: TRBV15; J gene: TRBJ2-5; clone size: NA; CDR3 protein: ATSIRLGGFQETQY
V gene: TRBV15; J gene: TRBJ2-2; clone size: NA; CDR3 protein: ATSRDRSLSLGELF
V gene: TRBV10-3; J gene: TRBJ2-7; clone size: few; CDR3 protein: AISDPDEQY
V gene: TRBV6-2/TRBV6-3; J gene: TRBJ2-7; clone size: NA; CDR3 protein: ASSRYQGLDGKY
V gene: TRBV2; J gene: TRBJ1-2; clone size: NA; CDR3 protein: ASSERSYPDGYT
V gene: TRBV3-1/TRBV3-2; J gene: TRBJ2-3; clone size: NA; CDR3 protein: ASSQLAGMSTDTQY
V gene: TRBV20-1; J gene: TRBJ2-5; clone size: once; CDR3 protein: SARDKQTQY
V gene: TRBV28; J gene: TRBJ2-7; clone size: NA; CDR3 protein: ASSLAAGGPYEQY